This entry features one T cell receptor (beta chain) sequence. This clonotype came up many times. What this receptor recognizes is not known. Base qualities are not provided; no much larger clone lies one nucleotide away. The sample belongs to a study of T cells in Graves' hyperthyroidism and ophthalmopathy (dated by TCRdb to the late 2010s). Some background on the complete study: Peripheral blood samples were taken at initial diagnosis, before any treatment was given. To identify TCR V-J signatures that set the groups apart, the researchers used a discovery cohort of about a hundred patients, made up of around 40 with Graves' ophthalmopathy and 57 with stable Graves' hyperthyroidism. An independent validation cohort of about 19 hyperthyroidism patients and about 16 patients who later progressed to ophthalmopathy tested prospective prediction of ophthalmopathy. For training and testing, the 100 or so patients in the discovery cohort were randomly divided in a 7:3 ratio. Thyroid tissue and blood T-cell repertoires from more than 5 Graves' hyperthyroidism patients were also compared in the study. Following sampling, methimazole starting at 30 mg daily was given to hyperthyroidism patients, and high-dose intravenous methylprednisolone was given to ophthalmopathy patients. The paper describes TCR Vbeta CDR3 sequencing of 130 to 150 peripheral blood samples, made up of 43 ophthalmopathy patients, approximately 73 hyperthyroidism patients and approximately 17 progressor patients.

Ophthalmopathy patients had moderately to severely active disease, with a Clinical Activity Score of 3 or more, a NOSPECS grade of 4 or more, and a disease duration of less than 3 months. Exclusion was applied to patients with uncontrolled infections, other autoimmune diseases, pregnancy or lactation. Clinical symptoms, serum thyroxine and TRAb, thyroid ultrasound, and orbital computed tomography formed the basis for the diagnoses. PBMCs were isolated from 8 to 10 ml of fresh peripheral blood by Ficoll-Paque density gradient centrifugation. Trizol reagent was used to extract total RNA, and RNA quality was then checked on an Agilent 2100 Bioanalyzer. Including cysteine and phenylalanine, the CDR3 has 14 amino acids. Only the CDR3 part of the read is kept: 42 bases, read in frame from the first base. V is shortened by 7 bases, J by 0 bases, and the region joining them spans 12 bases. TCR beta CDR3 regions were amplified from RNA transcripts. For the first round of RT-PCR on the TCR CDR3, the HTBI primer set was used together with the Qiagen OneStep RT-PCR kit. Libraries were constructed in a second round of multiplex PCR, after which size selection and purification were carried out. Paired-end sequencing of the libraries was performed with 100 bp reads on an Illumina HiSeq2000. In the source study's methods: SOAPnuke was used to process the raw data, with reads discarded if the reads contained adapters or uncalled bases, had a mean Phred below 15, or lacked an exact constant-primer or identifier match. COPE v1.2.5 was used to merge high-quality paired reads, and clonotypes were defined as unique nucleotide sequences. MiTCR v1.1 was used to align clonotypes to the IMGT TRBV, TRBD and TRBJ reference segments. The analysis was restricted to V-J combinations with a frequency above 0.0001, which together covered 99% to 99.2% of the repertoires. The TCS score was defined as the ratio of F50 (clonal expansion) to E x V (chaos), calculated using BLOSUM62-based TCRdist between CDR3 peptides within each V-J. Welch's t-statistics and random forest reduced around 510 V-J features to some 14, which were used in a naive Bayes classifier (R e1071). TCRdb redid the processing of the public reads, applying fastp at Q25 and MiXCR, and retained in-frame beta chains. Identical CDR3 proteins give one entry, which carries the most common genes and DNA. The V and J calls and clone size come from TCRdb's table, not from the authors' own analysis. In this sample the table shows 400,000 to 450,000 distinct CDR3 sequences, about 15% of which occur a single time. The ten biggest clones cover 13% of the sample.

Findings and caveats that apply to the study as a whole: No statistical method was used to set the sample size in advance, and investigators knew the group allocation. In validation, the model predicted progression to ophthalmopathy a median of 6.5 months before onset, with about 64% sensitivity and 72.22% specificity. A 13 V-J signature model separated ophthalmopathy from stable hyperthyroidism, with roughly 88% sensitivity and 81% to 83% specificity in cross-validation and 80%/75% in testing. Most expanded thyroid clonotypes (frequency above 0.001) were also detected in blood, suggesting blood repertoires may reflect thyroid immune responses.

The V gene is TRBV12-3 or TRBV12-4 and the J gene is TRBJ1-1; the D gene assignment is ambiguous. This clonotype originated in a man in his late teens or twenties with Graves' ophthalmopathy. The specimen was blood. The nucleotide sequence is given as TGTGCCAGCACCCCCTACTTTATGAACACTGAAGCTTTCTTT. It encodes CASTPYFMNTEAFF.